The 28 T cell receptor beta chains given below trace back to one sample, sequenced in a study of cytomegalovirus exposure and HLA in healthy donors. Primers for the PCR totalled 60 Vbeta and 13 Jbeta. Profiling relied on immunoSEQ multiplex PCR, and the TCRdb table lists in-frame clones only, not all of them. The data show roughly 100,000 clones, with over 65% seen just once and 15% to 20% held by the top ten. The material sequenced was PBMCs. The receptors were gathered from a woman in her late teens or twenties in good health and CMV-seropositive.

The chain has TRBV7-3 and TRBJ1-2; tentative D call: TRBD1 (5 bases). This CDR3 contains 13 residues. Germline CDR1 and CDR2: SGHTA and FQGTGA. Trimming shortened V by 0 bases and J by 6 bases, and 8 bases separated the two germline ends. This CDR3 reads CASSLTQVNGYTF. The CDR3, as DNA: TGTGCCAGCAGCTTAACACAGGTCAATGGCTACACCTTC. The entire variable domain, with the rest obtained from reference TRBV7-3 and TRBJ1-2, is as follows: GAGVSQTPSNKVTEKGKYVELRCDPISGHTALYWYRQSLGQGPEFLIYFQGTGAADDSGLPNDRFFAVRPEGSVSTLKIQRTERGDSAVYLCASSLTQVNGYTFGSGTRLTVV.

This rearrangement joins TRBV15 to TRBJ1-1, with D possibly TRBD1 on 6 matching bases. The CDR3 contains 12 residues. Germline V CDR1 and CDR2: LNHNV, YYDKDF (reference sequence). The V end lost 2 bases, the J end lost 9 bases, and 10 bases lay between the germline ends. The CDR3 nucleotides are TGTGCCACCAGCAGATTGGGGGACAAAGCTTTCTTT. It specifies CATSRLGDKAFF.

The sample holds one count of this clone. The chain links TRBV6-1 to TRBJ2-4; 11 nucleotides agree with TRBD2. The CDR3 is made up of 20 amino acids. Losses at the gene ends were 1 base for V and 3 bases for J; bases not matched to a gene: 14. Germline CDR1 and CDR2: MNHNS and SASEGT. The CDR3 bases are TGTGCCAGCAGTGAAGGATGGGCTAGCGGGGGGCTTGGGGACAAAAACATTCAGTACTTC. This codes for CASSEGWASGGLGDKNIQYF.

Written as DNA, the CDR3 is TGTGCCAGTAGTGCGTGGACGGGAGAGCCCCAGCATTTT. It encodes CASSAWTGEPQHF. The chain recombines TRBV19 with TRBJ1-5, with unresolved D. The CDR3 runs to 13 residues. V was cut by 5 bases and J by 8 bases, with 13 bases left in between. The V gene's germline CDR1 is LNHDA and CDR2 SQIVND (reference sequence).

This chain joins TRBV7-2 and TRBJ2-4; no firm D call. The CDR3 is 11 residues long. Trimming took off 10 bases at V and 0 bases at J, with 4 bases between the two ends. CDR1 is SGHTA, CDR2 FQGNSA, per germline. CDR3 residues: CATGAKNIQYF. The DNA of the CDR3 is TGTGCCACGGGAGCCAAAAACATTCAGTACTTC. Full variable domain (rest looked up from reference TRBV7-2 and TRBJ2-4): GAGVSQSPSNKVTEKGKDVELRCDPISGHTALYWYRQSLGQGLEFLIYFQGNSAPDKSGLPSDRFSAERTGGSVSTLTIQRTQQEDSAVYLCATGAKNIQYFGAGTRLSVL.

The V and J genes are TRBV7-9 and TRBJ2-7; 15 positions match TRBD2. Germline assignment: CDR1 SEHNR and CDR2 FQNEAQ (reference sequence). Trimming cost V 4 bases and J 5 bases; bases outside gene matches: 3. This CDR3 spans 15 amino acids. The CDR3 nucleotides read TGTGCCAGCAGCTCGGGACTAGCGGGAGGCCACGAGCAGTACTTC. Its translation: CASSSGLAGGHEQYF.

Comment on this clone: The identical CDR3 is also encoded by other nucleotide sequences in the sample. This chain uses TRBV27 with TRBJ1-1; weak D call: TRBD1 (5 bases). The CDR3 has 15 residues. Germline V gene lookup returns CDR1 MNHEY and CDR2 SMNVEV (reference sequence). Trimming removed 5 bases at V and 5 bases at J, with 18 bases between. This CDR3 is CASSGSLSGRTEAFF. The CDR3 DNA sequence: TGTGCCAGCAGTGGTTCCCTGTCAGGGCGTACTGAAGCTTTCTTT.

The chain uses TRBV9 and TRBJ2-5; 10 bases are a match to TRBD2. Near its end, the DNA agrees better with TRBJ2-7, so the J call may be wrong. CDR3 length equals 15 residues. Germline loops: CDR1 SGDLS, CDR2 YYNGEE. CDR3 nucleotide sequence: TGTGCCAGCAGCGTAGAACTAGCGGGGTTCTACGAGCAGTACTTC. Residues: CASSVELAGFYEQYF.

This rearrangement joins TRBV6-5 to TRBJ2-7, with TRBD1 matching 9 bases. CDR3 length: 14 amino acids. J was trimmed by 5 bases and V by 2 bases; bases with no gene match: 4. The V gene's germline CDR1 is MNHEY and CDR2 SVGAGI. CDR3 loop: CASSYRDRVHEQYF. The CDR3 DNA is TGTGCCAGCAGTTACCGGGACAGGGTACACGAGCAGTACTTC.

The chain recombines TRBV5-6 with TRBJ1-2; D is possibly TRBD1 (6 bases). CDR1 is SGHDT and CDR2 is YYEEEE in the germline V gene. The ends were cut back, 3 bases at V and 0 bases at J, with 12 bases in the middle. CDR3 length: 15 residues. The CDR3 is CASSSGTPSNYGYTF. CDR3 bases: TGTGCCAGCAGCTCAGGGACACCATCTAACTATGGCTACACCTTC. The full variable domain, in which reference TRBV5-6 and TRBJ1-2 provide the parts outside the CDR3, is DAGVTQSPTHLIKTRGQQVTLRCSPKSGHDTVSWYQQALGQGPQFIFQYYEEEERQRGNFPDRFSGHQFPNYSSELNVNALLLGDSALYLCASSSGTPSNYGYTFGSGTRLTVV.

The table lists this clone with a count of one. The chain recombines TRBV19 with TRBJ1-6, with TRBD1 as a possible D gene (5 bases). The CDR3 has 14 residues. Per germline, CDR1 LNHDA and CDR2 SQIVND (reference sequence). V was pared by 2 bases and J by 6 bases, with 8 bases between. CDR3 amino acids: CASSIQGSNSPLHF. The CDR3 DNA reads TGTGCCAGTAGTATACAGGGTTCTAATTCACCCCTCCACTTT.

The genes are TRBV10-3 and TRBJ2-1; 9 bases match TRBD2. Germline trimming cut 2 bases from V and 4 bases from J; bases unmatched to any gene: 3. From germline, CDR1 is ENHRY and CDR2 SYGVKD. The CDR3 totals 15 residues. CDR3 sequence: CAISEAGGPYNEQFF. For the CDR3, the DNA is TGTGCCATCAGTGAGGCGGGAGGGCCGTACAATGAGCAGTTCTTC.

The CDR3 protein is CASSRGGPAAGELFF. The CDR3 nucleotides read TGTGCCAGCAGCCGCGGGGGGCCGGCGGCCGGGGAGCTGTTTTTT. J is TRBJ2-2 and V is TRBV9; 8 nucleotides match TRBD2. Germline CDR1 and CDR2: SGDLS and YYNGEE. V lost 4 bases to trimming and J lost 6 bases; unmatched junction nucleotides: 8. The CDR3 totals 15 residues.

This clone appeared a single time. The chain links TRBV25-1 to TRBJ1-1, with TRBD1 matching over 10 bases. Looked up from germline, CDR1 is MGHDK and CDR2 is SYGVNS. This CDR3 is built from 14 residues. With V trimmed by 6 bases and J by 2 bases, 3 bases remained unmatched. The DNA for the CDR3 is TGTGCCAGCAGCCTGACAGGGGGCAACACTGAAGCTTTCTTT. It specifies CASSLTGGNTEAFF.

The chain combines TRBV6-5 with TRBJ1-1; no reliable D call. V dropped 6 bases and J dropped 6 bases, with 17 bases sitting between them. The CDR3 covers 14 residues. Germline CDR1 and CDR2: MNHEY and SVGAGI. CDR3 nucleotides: TGTGCCAGCAGCCCAGGAGGACGGACGGCTGAAGCTTTCTTT. Translation gives CASSPGGRTAEAFF.

The rearrangement joins TRBV6-1 to TRBJ2-1, with 10 bases aligning to TRBD2. In germline, CDR1 is MNHNS, CDR2 SASEGT. This CDR3 has 13 residues. Trimming removed 6 bases from V and 7 bases from J; junction bases left unmatched: 3. This chain's CDR3 is CASRWGLANEQFF. The CDR3, as DNA: TGTGCCAGCAGGTGGGGACTAGCGAATGAGCAGTTCTTC.

Concerning this clone itself: Other nucleotide sequences from this sample produce the same CDR3. The CDR3 nucleotides are TGCAGCGTTGAATTTCACAGGGAAGTGGAGACCCAGTACTTC. Protein: CSVEFHREVETQYF. V gene TRBV29-1 combines with J gene TRBJ2-5; tentatively, D is TRBD1 (6 bases). CDR1 is SQVTM and CDR2 is ANQGSEA in the germline V gene. The CDR3 is 14 amino acids. V was shortened by 2 bases and J by 5 bases, with 15 bases between the two germline ends.

Only a few counts were recorded for this clone. The V call is TRBV5-6, the J call TRBJ2-7; 9 bases line up with TRBD2. Per germline, CDR1 SGHDT and CDR2 YYEEEE. With 2 bases clipped from V and 3 bases from J, the junction kept 15 bases outside the gene matches. This CDR3 spans 18 amino acids. This CDR3 is CASSFSSTPGTSLYEQYF. In DNA form, the CDR3 reads TGTGCCAGCAGCTTCTCGTCGACTCCCGGGACTAGCCTCTACGAGCAGTACTTC.

The chain combines TRBV19 with TRBJ1-1; tentatively, D is TRBD1 (6 bases). The germline CDR1 and CDR2 sequences are LNHDA and SQIVND (reference sequence). The V gene lost 5 bases and the J gene lost 6 bases, with 10 bases spanning the gap. The CDR3 consists of 12 residues. The CDR3 nucleotides read TGTGCCAGTAGTGAGGACAGCCCTGAAGCTTTCTTT. As protein: CASSEDSPEAFF.

The V gene is TRBV6-1, the J gene TRBJ1-2; D not certain. CDR1 and CDR2 from the germline V gene are MNHNS and SASEGT. Trimming pared 7 bases from V and 5 bases from J, leaving 11 bases between. There are 12 residues in the CDR3. In DNA form, the CDR3 reads TGTGCCAGCAAGGAGGAAGGGTATGGCTACACCTTC. Its protein is CASKEEGYGYTF.

This clone has just a few counts. V is TRBV19 and J is TRBJ1-2, with D perhaps TRBD1 (6 bases). This CDR3 spans 15 amino acids. V lost 3 bases to trimming and J lost 0 bases, with 11 bases between them. The V gene's germline CDR1 is LNHDA and CDR2 SQIVND (reference sequence). The CDR3 sequence is CASSIAGAPNYGYTF. CDR3 DNA sequence: TGTGCCAGTAGTATCGCGGGGGCCCCTAACTATGGCTACACCTTC.

This chain links TRBV10-3 with TRBJ2-3; TRBD2 might be the D (5 bases). The V gene lost 2 bases and the J gene lost 0 bases, with 9 bases spanning the gap. Germline values: CDR1 ENHRY, CDR2 SYGVKD. This CDR3 region has 15 residues. DNA for the CDR3: TGTGCCATCAGTGAGCGGGGTGATAGCACAGATACGCAGTATTTT. Its translation: CAISERGDSTDTQYF.

CDR3 bases: TGCGCCAGCAGCCGCATACCGGGACAGGCGCGTGAAAAACTGTTTTTT. It specifies CASSRIPGQAREKLFF. This rearrangement joins TRBV4-3 to TRBJ1-4, with TRBD1 matching 8 bases. The germline CDR1 and CDR2 sequences are LGHNA and YSLEER. The V and J ends lost 4 bases and 7 bases, in that order; junction bases with no gene match: 11. The CDR3 runs 16 residues.

This chain connects TRBV7-2 to TRBJ2-7; tentatively, D is TRBD1 (6 bases). The CDR3 sequence is 13 residues long. Per the germline V gene, CDR1 is SGHTA and CDR2 is FQGNSA. V was pared by 1 base and J by 2 bases, with 6 bases between. This chain's CDR3 is CASSLGTAYEQYF. As DNA, the CDR3 is TGTGCCAGCAGCTTAGGGACAGCCTACGAGCAGTACTTC.

The V gene is TRBV15, the J gene TRBJ2-7, with TRBD2 as a possible D gene (5 bases). In germline, CDR1 is LNHNV, CDR2 YYDKDF (reference sequence). V was pared by 1 base and J by 2 bases, with 27 bases between. The CDR3 length is 20 residues. Here the CDR3 DNA reads TGTGCCACCAGCAGAGCTGTGAGGGAAGCCCCTTTGACCTTAGCCTACGAGCAGTACTTC. It is translated as CATSRAVREAPLTLAYEQYF.

The chain links TRBV27 to TRBJ1-1, with D unresolved. Germline lookup yields CDR1 MNHEY and CDR2 SMNVEV (reference sequence). This CDR3 region has 14 residues. Trimming pared 5 bases from V and 5 bases from J, leaving 15 bases between. In DNA form, the CDR3 reads TGTGCCAGCAGTCACGAAGGTCCGGGTACTGAAGCTTTCTTT. It is translated as CASSHEGPGTEAFF.

This clone was observed a handful of times. The chain uses TRBV6-6 and TRBJ2-5; D perhaps matches TRBD1 (6 bases). V shed 2 bases and J shed 2 bases, with 9 bases lying between them. Germline V gene sequence: CDR1 MNHNY, CDR2 SVGAGI (reference sequence). The CDR3 loop spans 14 amino acids. The CDR3 region has the DNA TGTGCCAGCAGTTACCTAGGACAGCAAGAGACCCAGTACTTC. It is translated as CASSYLGQQETQYF.

The rearrangement joins TRBV27 to TRBJ2-7, with 11 bases matching TRBD1. Germline assignment: CDR1 MNHEY and CDR2 SMNVEV (reference sequence). There are 15 residues in the CDR3. The V segment lost 3 bases and the J segment 3 bases; nucleotides outside the gene matches: 4. The CDR3 spells CASSFGGTGGYEQYF. The CDR3 DNA sequence: TGTGCCAGCAGTTTTGGAGGGACAGGGGGCTACGAGCAGTACTTC.